This TCR beta chain stems from a study of blood T cells in healthy people across ages. V was clipped by 5 bases and J by 3 bases; unmatched bases: 5. The CDR3 consists of 14 residues. The V gene's germline CDR1 is SGHVS and CDR2 FNYEAQ. This clonotype has only a few counts. For the second PCR, which ran for about 6 to 11 cycles, a sample-barcoded 5' primer and a J-beta primer mix were used. MiXCR, run by TCRdb on the 5' RACE reads, gives a single entry per CDR3 protein. This sample has approximately 800,000 distinct CDR3 sequences; just under 25% occur once, and the top ten carry 3.7%. A further study also used this sample, focusing on T cells of mothers and their children.

The TCR was taken from a boy aged 10-17 years in good health. The chain carries TRBV7-6 and TRBJ1-2; 8 positions match TRBD1. Sequences were obtained from blood. The CDR3 is CASSPGGADYGYTF. CDR3 nucleotide sequence: TGTGCCAGCAGCCCAGGGGGCGCCGACTATGGCTACACCTTC.